Described below is a single T cell receptor (beta chain) sequence and its context. This clonotype is identified as medium-sized (0.01 to 0.1%). Its antigen specificity is not known. The sample holds no much larger clone one base away, and base qualities are not on file. Per the germline V gene (reference sequence), DFQATT is the CDR1 and SNEGSKA is the CDR2. Relative to germline, V is missing 5 bases and J is missing 1 base, with 7 bases of the junction outside any gene match. The CDR3 sequence holds 14 residues, the cysteine and phenylalanine included. Just CDR3 DNA is preserved here, 42 bases in frame from base 1. These data belong to a study of T cells of healthy individuals listed by TCRdb under 2018. The library was made by 5' RACE. These reads were obtained on an Illumina MiSeq. TCRdb took the public reads, trimmed them with fastp at Q25, ran MiXCR for clone calling and kept in-frame beta chains. Each CDR3 protein gets just one entry, which takes the most common genes and DNA from the rows behind it. For this sample there are some 39,000 distinct CDR3 sequences; 4.5% appear just once. The ten largest clones capture around 9.6% of the sample.

This sequence was found in a human donor in good health. The sequence is built from TRBV20-1 and TRBJ2-7, with 8 bases in between that match TRBD2. At the DNA level, the sequence is TGCAGTGCTCCACGGGGACTAGATTCCTACGAGCAGTACTTC. Translation gives CSAPRGLDSYEQYF.